These 32 T cell receptor beta chains share one sample of origin, sequenced in a study of blood T cell repertoires in COVID-19. Data came from immunoSEQ multiplex PCR; TCRdb stores just in-frame clones and leaves some out. The sample yields over 200,000 clones, about 86% seen once. The sequenced material came from peripheral blood. The receptors come from a man aged 80 or over with acute or convalescent COVID-19.

With respect to this clone: Other DNA sequences from this sample encode an identical CDR3 as well. This chain's CDR3 is CASSLARTSGEITDTQYF. The CDR3 nucleotides read TGCGCCAGCAGCTTGGCCAGGACTAGCGGGGAGATCACAGATACGCAGTATTTT. The rearrangement uses TRBV5-1 and TRBJ2-3, with TRBD2 identical over 12 bases. V lost 0 bases and J lost 2; bases outside the gene matches: 7. Germline V lookup: CDR1 SGHRS, CDR2 YFSETQ. This CDR3 has 18 amino acids.

The chain joins TRBV2 to TRBJ2-1; a possible D gene is TRBD1 (6 bases). Trimming removed 7 bases at V and 10 bases at J, with 11 bases between. CDR3 length: 11 amino acids. Germline CDR1 reads SNHLY; CDR2 reads FYNNEI. The CDR3, as DNA: TGTGCCAGCACCACAGGGTCGGAGCAGTTCTTC. Its translation is CASTTGSEQFF. The whole variable domain, remainder taken from reference TRBV2 and TRBJ2-1, is EPEVTQTPSHQVTQMGQEVILRCVPISNHLYFYWYRQILGQKVEFLVSFYNNEISEKSEIFDDQFSVERPDGSNFTLKIRSTKLEDSAMYFCASTTGSEQFFGPGTRLTVL.

The rearrangement links TRBV7-9 to TRBJ1-2, with TRBD1 matching over 9 bases. CDR3 length: 13 amino acids. Germline CDR1 reads SEHNR; CDR2 reads FQNEAQ (reference sequence). With 6 bases clipped from V and 5 bases from J, the junction kept 4 bases outside the gene matches. The CDR3 here is CASRPGQGYGYTF. In DNA, the CDR3 is TGTGCCAGCAGACCCGGACAGGGGTATGGCTACACCTTC.

The chain couples TRBV6-1 to TRBJ2-1, with TRBD2 as a possible D gene (6 bases). CDR1 is MNHNS, CDR2 SASEGT, per germline. Trimming took 2 bases from V and 2 from J, leaving 13 bases between them. This CDR3 region has 16 residues. For the CDR3, the DNA is TGTGCCAGCAGTGAAAGCCTAGCGTTGACCTACAATGAGCAGTTCTTC. It translates to CASSESLALTYNEQFF.

The V call is TRBV7-3, the J call TRBJ2-3; TRBD2 is a possible D gene (6 bases). The length of the CDR3 is 15 residues. Germline lookup yields CDR1 SGHTA and CDR2 FQGTGA. V gave up 2 bases and J gave up 0 bases, with 9 bases separating them. CDR3 sequence (DNA): TGTGCCAGCAGCTTACTCAGCGGGAGCACAGATACGCAGTATTTT. Amino acids: CASSLLSGSTDTQYF.

V gene TRBV5-1 combines with J gene TRBJ2-6; 10 bases are shared with TRBD1. J lost 0 bases, V lost 4 bases, and 4 bases had no gene match. Germline CDR1 SGHRS, CDR2 YFSETQ. The CDR3 sequence is 17 residues long. The CDR3 bases are TGCGCCAGCAGCGGGACAGGGGTATTCTCTGGGGCCAACGTCCTGACTTTC. This gives the protein CASSGTGVFSGANVLTF. Combining the CDR3 with reference TRBV5-1 and TRBJ2-6 gives the whole variable domain KAGVTQTPRYLIKTRGQQVTLSCSPISGHRSVSWYQQTPGQGLQFLFEYFSETQRNKGNFPGRFSGRQFSNSRSEMNVSTLELGDSALYLCASSGTGVFSGANVLTFGAGSRLTVL.

This chain links TRBV28 with TRBJ1-5, with 7 bases identical to TRBD1. V was pared by 8 bases and J by 0 bases, with 7 bases of the junction left unmatched. The V gene's germline CDR1 is MDHEN and CDR2 SYDVKM. The CDR3 runs 15 residues. Here the CDR3 reads CASRSGQVSNQPQHF. CDR3 DNA: TGTGCCAGCCGATCAGGACAGGTTAGCAATCAGCCCCAGCATTTT. The variable domain in full, with the rest retrieved from reference TRBV28 and TRBJ1-5, is DVKVTQSSRYLVKRTGEKVFLECVQDMDHENMFWYRQDPGLGLRLIYFSYDVKMKEKGDIPEGYSVSREKKERFSLILESASTNQTSMYLCASRSGQVSNQPQHFGDGTRLSIL.

The CDR3 region has the DNA TGCAGTGCTAGTATCGGTAGCGGGGCCACCGGGGAGCTGTTTTTT. Translation gives CSASIGSGATGELFF. The genes are TRBV20-1 and TRBJ2-2; 8 bases are a match to TRBD2. The CDR3 loop spans 15 amino acids. Trimming cost V 3 bases and J 4 bases; bases outside gene matches: 7. Germline V gene data show CDR1 as DFQATT and CDR2 as SNEGSKA (reference sequence).

V and J are TRBV14 and TRBJ2-5; D perhaps matches TRBD1 (6 bases). V lost 4 bases and J 4 bases, leaving 10 bases between the germline ends. The CDR3 runs to 13 residues. CDR1 and CDR2 (germline): SGHDN, FVKESK. The CDR3 DNA sequence: TGTGCCAGCAGCCTAACAGGGATAGAGACCCAGTACTTC. This codes for CASSLTGIETQYF.

The chain employs TRBV14 and TRBJ2-5; weak D call: TRBD2 (5 bases). CDR1 is SGHDN, CDR2 FVKESK, per germline. Trimming took off 1 base at V and 3 bases at J, with 12 bases between the two ends. This CDR3 has 15 residues. In DNA, the CDR3 is TGTGCCAGCAGCCAAGGATCTTGGGAGAAAGAGACCCAGTACTTC. This gives the protein CASSQGSWEKETQYF.

In its sample, this clone was seen once. The chain recombines TRBV5-1 with TRBJ1-5; unclear D gene. CDR3 length: 14 amino acids. Between the trimmed V and J ends, which lost 7 bases and 5 bases, there was a span of 16 bases. Germline V CDR1 and CDR2: SGHRS, YFSETQ. The CDR3: CASRRSSGDQPQHF. The DNA for the CDR3 is TGCGCCAGCCGCCGATCCTCCGGGGATCAGCCCCAGCATTTT.

This chain uses TRBV7-8 with TRBJ2-2; possible D gene TRBD1, 6 bases. The V end lost 0 bases, the J end lost 5 bases, and 7 bases lay between the germline ends. Germline V lookup: CDR1 SGHVS, CDR2 FQNEAQ. The CDR3 consists of 14 residues. In DNA form, the CDR3 reads TGTGCCAGCAGCTTAGCACAGGGAACCGGGGAGCTGTTTTTT. Protein: CASSLAQGTGELFF.

The chain employs TRBV28 and TRBJ2-2, with D possibly matching TRBD1 (6 bases). This CDR3 comprises 15 residues. The V gene's germline CDR1 is MDHEN and CDR2 SYDVKM. V shed 6 bases and J shed 2 bases, with 13 bases lying between them. CDR3 in DNA: TGTGCCAGCAGGTGGACAGCTCTAAACACCGGGGAGCTGTTTTTT. It translates to CASRWTALNTGELFF.

The rearrangement uses TRBV19 and TRBJ2-2; the match to TRBD1 covers 7 bases. Germline CDR1 and CDR2: LNHDA and SQIVND (reference sequence). The V and J ends lost 6 bases and 2 bases, in that order; junction bases with no gene match: 3. CDR3 length equals 14 residues. The CDR3 DNA follows: TGTGCCAGTAGGGGGACAGCTAACACCGGGGAGCTGTTTTTT. Encoded protein: CASRGTANTGELFF.

This clone was found once. The genes are TRBV18 and TRBJ1-1, with D perhaps matching TRBD1 (5 bases). V lost 6 bases and J 7 bases, leaving 15 bases between the germline ends. The CDR3 is 13 amino acids. Germline V gene lookup returns CDR1 KGHSH and CDR2 LQKENI. Written as DNA, the CDR3 is TGTGCCAGCTCCCAGGGTCCAGACGGTGAAGCTTTCTTT. Its protein product is CASSQGPDGEAFF.

In DNA form, the CDR3 reads TGTGCCTGGAGTCCCAGGGTTGCGGCCCTCTTGGAGACCCAGTACTTC. This gives the protein CAWSPRVAALLETQYF. The chain joins TRBV30 to TRBJ2-5; tentatively, D is TRBD1 (5 bases). The germline V gene encodes CDR1 GTSNPN and CDR2 SVGIG (reference sequence). The CDR3 spans 16 residues. Trimming took 2 bases from V and 5 from J, leaving 21 bases between them.

This sequence joins TRBV28 and TRBJ1-5; 11 bases align to TRBD1. Germline assignment: CDR1 MDHEN and CDR2 SYDVKM. The CDR3 spans 19 residues. J was trimmed by 9 bases and V by 5 bases; bases with no gene match: 21. CDR3 nucleotide sequence: TGTGCCAGCAGTCACCAGAGGGCAGCCGGGACAGGGGGGTTGTGGCCCCAGCATTTT. Protein: CASSHQRAAGTGGLWPQHF. The full variable domain, rest sourced from reference TRBV28 and TRBJ1-5, is DVKVTQSSRYLVKRTGEKVFLECVQDMDHENMFWYRQDPGLGLRLIYFSYDVKMKEKGDIPEGYSVSREKKERFSLILESASTNQTSMYLCASSHQRAAGTGGLWPQHFGDGTRLSIL.

V usage is TRBV24-1 and J usage is TRBJ2-3; TRBD1 matches at 11 bases. The CDR3 covers 17 residues. Germline assignment: CDR1 KGHDR and CDR2 SFDVKD. V gave up 4 bases and J gave up 1 base; unmatched junction bases: 6. The CDR3 protein is CATSDSSGQGGTDTQYF. In nucleotides, the CDR3 is TGTGCCACCAGTGACAGTTCGGGACAGGGGGGCACAGATACGCAGTATTTT.

The chain uses TRBV5-1 and TRBJ1-1, with a weak D call TRBD1 (5 bases). Germline CDR1 SGHRS, CDR2 YFSETQ. The ends were cut back, 4 bases at V and 7 bases at J, with 17 bases in the middle. The CDR3 is made up of 14 amino acids. DNA for the CDR3: TGCGCCAGCAGCACAGGTGACGACAGAGGTGAAGCTTTCTTT. Protein product: CASSTGDDRGEAFF.

This clone appeared a single time. The chain's CDR3 is CASSERAHWDSVNYGYTF. In DNA, the CDR3 is TGTGCCAGCAGCGAACGGGCCCACTGGGACAGTGTAAACTATGGCTACACCTTC. J is TRBJ1-2 and V is TRBV21-1; the table's D call of TRBD1 was not tested on the DNA. TRBV21-1 is termed a pseudogene. The CDR3 runs 18 residues.

V is TRBV28 and J is TRBJ1-4; TRBD1 is a possible D gene (5 bases). This CDR3 contains 15 residues. CDR1 and CDR2 from the germline V gene are MDHEN and SYDVKM. V gave up 4 bases and J gave up 8 bases, with 17 bases separating them. CDR3 sequence reads: CASSSSSGYVEKLFF. The DNA for the CDR3 is TGTGCCAGCAGTTCTAGTTCAGGGTATGTCGAAAAACTGTTTTTT.

This CDR3 reads CASSPPQGRGNQPQHF. As DNA, the CDR3 is TGTGCCAGTAGTCCCCCACAGGGGCGAGGCAATCAGCCCCAGCATTTT. V is TRBV19 and J is TRBJ1-5; TRBD1 matches 7 bases. From germline, CDR1 is LNHDA and CDR2 SQIVND (reference sequence). The CDR3 is 16 residues long. V trimming: 5 bases; J trimming: 2 bases; junction bases outside the gene matches: 9.

Only one count was recorded for this clone. The chain employs TRBV28 and TRBJ2-7, with 7 bases aligning to TRBD1. The length of the CDR3 is 14 residues. V was clipped by 8 bases and J by 2 bases; unmatched bases: 9. Germline lookup yields CDR1 MDHEN and CDR2 SYDVKM. CDR3 bases: TGTGCCAGCGGTAACGGGGACAGAACCTACGAGCAGTACTTC. Encoded protein: CASGNGDRTYEQYF.

Regarding this clone: Other DNA sequences in the same sample also yield this CDR3. V gene TRBV27 combines with J gene TRBJ2-5; 12 bases line up with TRBD1. Germline V lookup: CDR1 MNHEY, CDR2 SMNVEV (reference sequence). V lost 4 bases to trimming and J lost 5 bases; unmatched junction nucleotides: 5. The CDR3 extends over 15 amino acids. In DNA form, the CDR3 reads TGTGCCAGCAGTTCCGGGACAGGGGGCCTGGAGACCCAGTACTTC. Amino acid sequence: CASSSGTGGLETQYF.

The V call is TRBV5-4, the J call TRBJ2-7, with a tentative D call TRBD2 (5 bases). The germline V gene has CDR1 SGHNT and CDR2 YYREEE (reference sequence). V shed 3 bases and J shed 7 bases, with 23 bases lying between them. The CDR3 runs 16 residues. This chain's CDR3 is CASSSEYLTLSGEQYF. The CDR3 DNA reads TGTGCCAGCAGCTCCGAATATTTGACACTCTCGGGGGAGCAGTACTTC.

The count of this clone is one. The rearrangement links TRBV7-2 to TRBJ1-5; a weak D match, TRBD1 (5 bases). V was trimmed by 0 bases and J by 6 bases, leaving 12 bases between them. Germline loops: CDR1 SGHTA, CDR2 FQGNSA. The CDR3 is made up of 15 amino acids. CDR3 sequence (DNA): TGTGCCAGCAGCTTAGCGAAGGGCCAGGGTCAGCCCCAGCATTTT. It codes for CASSLAKGQGQPQHF.

V usage is TRBV6-2 or TRBV6-3 and J usage is TRBJ2-1, with TRBD2 matching 8 bases. The junction had 4 bases not matched to a gene; V was cut back by 2 bases and J by 4 bases. Germline values: CDR1 MNHEY, CDR2 SVGEGT. CDR3 length: 15 residues. For the CDR3, the DNA is TGTGCCAGCAGTTACAGTAGCGGGATTTACAATGAGCAGTTCTTC. Translated: CASSYSSGIYNEQFF.

This clone was seen only a few times. The chain combines TRBV7-8 with TRBJ2-1; D might be TRBD1 (6 bases). CDR1 and CDR2 from the germline V gene are SGHVS and FQNEAQ. The V gene lost 6 bases and the J gene lost 3 bases, with 15 bases spanning the gap. The length of the CDR3 is 15 residues. Written as DNA, the CDR3 is TGTGCCAGCAGTTACAGGGTAACGGGCTACAATGAGCAGTTCTTC. Translated, it gives CASSYRVTGYNEQFF.

The rearrangement links TRBV19 to TRBJ2-5; 9 bases are shared with TRBD2. The germline V gene has CDR1 LNHDA and CDR2 SQIVND (reference sequence). The CDR3 extends over 15 amino acids. The ends lost 7 bases at V and 2 bases at J; junction bases unmatched: 8. CDR3 sequence reads: CASTTGLALQETQYF. CDR3 sequence (DNA): TGTGCCAGTACCACGGGACTAGCTCTACAAGAGACCCAGTACTTC.

J is TRBJ2-5 and V is TRBV13; 8 bases line up with TRBD2. Germline loops: CDR1 PRHDT, CDR2 FYEKMQ (reference sequence). CDR3 size: 16 residues. Losses at the gene ends were 5 bases for V and 5 bases for J; bases not matched to a gene: 13. CDR3 sequence: CASSPYSGNKVETQYF. The CDR3 DNA reads as TGTGCCAGCAGCCCGTATAGCGGGAATAAAGTTGAGACCCAGTACTTC.

This clone appeared once. V usage is TRBV23-1 and J usage is TRBJ1-5; possibly TRBD1 for D (5 bases). TRBV23-1 is identified as an open reading frame with a role that is uncertain. V was shortened by 5 bases and J by 6 bases, with 20 bases between the two germline ends. This CDR3 comprises 16 residues. The CDR3 is CASSSMRDRNPQPQHF. For the CDR3, the DNA is TGCGCCAGCAGTTCAATGCGGGACCGTAACCCTCAGCCCCAGCATTTT.

The table lists this clone with a few counts. The chain couples TRBV5-1 to TRBJ2-7; 7 bases line up with TRBD2. Looked up from germline, CDR1 is SGHRS and CDR2 is YFSETQ. The CDR3 is 15 residues long. V shed 0 bases, J shed 3 bases, and the junction held 6 bases outside the gene matches. CDR3 residues: CASSLGAGAHYEQYF. DNA for the CDR3: TGCGCCAGCAGCTTGGGGGCGGGAGCCCACTACGAGCAGTACTTC.